This TCR beta chain emerged from a study of PD-L1 blockade in urothelial cancer (dated by TCRdb to about 2017). Notes on the research overall: All patients started therapy in about 2014 and received atezolizumab 1,200 mg intravenously every 3 weeks. About 85% of the roughly 29 patients were males with bladder-origin urothelial cancer, and 18 of 29 reported a prior smoking history. An ECOG performance status of 0 or 1 was recorded for the patients, and 0 to 3 prior chemotherapy regimens had been received by the patients. Blood samples were analyzed 3 weeks after the start of treatment (second dose) and 6 weeks after the start of treatment. A median of roughly 140,000 T cells and 65,000 to 90,000 unique TCRs was obtained from blood samples, and a median clonality of 0.080 was observed. Somatic, immune and clinical correlates of response to PD-L1 blockade with atezolizumab in urothelial cancer were the focus of an exploratory multi-omic analysis. TCR sequencing covered pretreatment tumor samples and matched, serially collected peripheral blood taken before and after atezolizumab treatment. Durable clinical benefit meant progression-free survival longer than 6 months, and TCR features were also tested against progression-free and overall survival. Whole exome sequencing and RNA sequencing of pretreatment tumors were performed alongside TCR sequencing in the same patients. Durable clinical benefit was achieved by nine patients but not by the remaining 20. Pretreatment blood TCR-seq was available for fewer than 30 patients, at least one posttreatment blood collection was obtained for approximately 25 patients, and tumor TCR-seq was available for approximately 25 patients.

About this clone itself: Its antigen target is currently unknown. No much larger clone is present one base from it, and per-base qualities are unavailable.

The sample's time point label, in plain terms: peripheral blood 6 weeks after treatment start. A total of around 30 patients with locally advanced or metastatic urothelial carcinoma, treated at Memorial Sloan Kettering on a trial protocol, made up the cohort. Peripheral blood mononuclear cells were collected pretreatment and during treatment, with between 1 and 8 total time points obtained per patient. The Qiagen DNeasy Blood extraction kit was used to purify genomic DNA from total PBMCs and tumor samples. Collected pretreatment and during treatment, PBMCs were isolated and stored as previously described. V is pruned by 1 base and J by 4 bases, leaving 6 bases of the junction without a gene match. Including cysteine and phenylalanine, the CDR3 has 15 amino acids. The CDR3 DNA has 45 bases and is translated from base 1. CDR1 and CDR2 were assigned from the germline V gene (reference sequence) as SGHNT and YYREEE.

Findings and caveats that apply to the study as a whole: Among patients with durable benefit, tumor-associated TCR clones showed greater expansion in peripheral blood 3 weeks after treatment started (n ≈ 20, p = 0.022). Because of the small sample size (n ≈ 30) and the many exploratory analyses performed, the results are intended to be regarded as hypothesis-generating. A pretreatment peripheral blood TCR clonality below the median was linked to improved progression-free and overall survival.

Each PCR received spiked-in synthetic TCR analog templates so that absolute template abundance could be estimated from read counts. The immunoSEQ assay was used to amplify TCRbeta CDR3 regions from genomic DNA with bias-controlled V and J gene primers. Sequencing of rearranged TCRbeta segments was done at approximately 20X coverage. The source study handled its data this way. Sequencing errors were corrected by clustering, and CDR3s were annotated against IMGT so that V, D and J genes could be assigned. Out-of-frame and stop-codon sequences were excluded, and only productive TCRbeta rearrangements were used in downstream analyses. Clonality was calculated as one minus the Shannon entropy normalized by the log of the number of unique productive sequences. Fisher's exact test with Benjamini-Hochberg correction, at a threshold of adjusted p below 0.01, was used to find clones that differed between time points or between blood and tumor. Drawn from immuneACCESS, this table holds only the in-frame rearrangements with V and J called that TCRdb kept. Clones are partly lost; checked studies trace under half to an unresolved V gene and leave the rest unexplained. V and J calls and clone size are as listed in that table; D and trimming were resolved from the DNA. The sample yields about 120,000 clones; about 89% were counted once. The top ten hold approximately 1.7% of the sample.

This clonotype originated in a man aged 60 to 69 with urothelial cancer. The sequence is built from TRBV5-4 and TRBJ2-5; 8 of the junction bases match TRBD2. Specimen: PBMCs, collected around atezolizumab (anti-PD-L1) treatment. The nucleotide sequence is TGTGCCAGCAGCTTGTCGAGCGGGAGCGGAGAGACCCAGTACTTC. Translated, it gives CASSLSSGSGETQYF.